The 17 T cell receptor beta chains below come from one sample, sequenced in a study of T-cell memory formation after mild COVID-19 (dated by TCRdb to the early 2020s). Library creation used 5' RACE. Reads for this sample came from an Illumina NovaSeq 6000. Clones were called with MiXCR by TCRdb after fastp trimmed the public reads at Q25, and only in-frame beta chains were retained. Rows with a matching CDR3 protein are joined into one entry that keeps the most common DNA and genes. Across this sample there are around 300,000 distinct CDR3 sequences, with roughly an eighth seen only once. The top ten constitute roughly 23% of the sample. Source material: PBMCs or a T cell subset sorted from them (not recorded which). The receptors here all came from a man between 18 and 35 years old who had mild COVID-19 (a few samples of this study predate the infection). The sample titles of this study are shuffled in the database, so cell type and time point are left out; the donor was told from shared clones.

The table lists this clonotype with a few counts. Here the CDR3 DNA reads TGTGCCAGCAGTTTAGGCGACGTCCTGTCGACTAGCGGGGGGGCTCCTAGCACAGATACGCAGTATTTT. The encoded protein is CASSLGDVLSTSGGAPSTDTQYF. This chain uses TRBV12-3 or TRBV12-4 with TRBJ2-3, with 14 bases matching TRBD2. The CDR3 runs 23 residues. V shed 1 base and J 0 bases; nucleotides not matched to a gene: 18.

This clonotype was counted only a few times. The genes are TRBV29-1 and TRBJ2-3, with 8 bases that match TRBD1. J was trimmed by 1 base and V by 2 bases; bases with no gene match: 5. The CDR3 is made up of 15 amino acids. CDR1 SQVTM and CDR2 ANQGSEA come from the germline V gene. The CDR3 here is CSVEPPTGGTDTQYF. The CDR3 nucleotides read TGCAGCGTTGAACCCCCGACAGGGGGCACAGATACGCAGTATTTT.

This sequence joins TRBV7-2 and TRBJ2-3; D is unresolved. CDR1 and CDR2 from the germline V gene are SGHTA and FQGNSA. This CDR3 comprises 12 residues. Between the trimmed V and J ends, which lost 5 bases and 2 bases, there was a span of 5 bases. The CDR3 reads CASSANTDTQYF. For the CDR3, the DNA is TGTGCCAGCAGCGCTAACACAGATACGCAGTATTTT.

This clonotype occurred many times. This rearrangement joins TRBV4-3 to TRBJ1-1, with D hard to call. This CDR3 comprises 14 residues. V dropped 4 bases and J dropped 2 bases, with 11 bases sitting between them. Germline V CDR1 and CDR2: LGHNA, YSLEER. The CDR3 coding sequence is TGCGCCAGCAGCCTAGGGTTTGCCAACACTGAAGCTTTCTTT. Translating gives CASSLGFANTEAFF.

The chain recombines TRBV28 with TRBJ2-1; D might be TRBD2 (6 bases). There are 12 residues in the CDR3. Per germline, CDR1 MDHEN and CDR2 SYDVKM. Trimming cost V 6 bases and J 8 bases, with 11 bases left between them. The CDR3 coding sequence is TGTGCCAGCAGACGATGGGAGGATGAGCAGTTCTTC. This encodes CASRRWEDEQFF.

This clonotype was seen only a few times. The chain joins TRBV6-5 to TRBJ2-7; TRBD2 is a possible D gene (5 bases). Trimming took 0 bases from V and 3 from J, leaving 12 bases between them. The CDR3 totals 15 residues. Germline assignment: CDR1 MNHEY and CDR2 SVGAGI. This CDR3 reads CASSYSKGEGYEQYF. CDR3 DNA: TGTGCCAGCAGTTACTCGAAGGGCGAGGGCTACGAGCAGTACTTC.

This chain links TRBV7-2 with TRBJ2-3; D perhaps matches TRBD2 (6 bases). V lost 3 bases, J lost 5 bases, and 15 bases lay in between. The CDR3 loop spans 15 amino acids. CDR1 SGHTA and CDR2 FQGNSA come from the germline V gene. CDR3 bases: TGTGCCAGCAGCTTCTCGGGGGATCGGGGAGATACGCAGTATTTT. Its protein is CASSFSGDRGDTQYF. Complete variable domain (other parts from reference TRBV7-2 and TRBJ2-3): GAGVSQSPSNKVTEKGKDVELRCDPISGHTALYWYRQSLGQGLEFLIYFQGNSAPDKSGLPSDRFSAERTGGSVSTLTIQRTQQEDSAVYLCASSFSGDRGDTQYFGPGTRLTVL.

The chain uses TRBV3-1 and TRBJ2-1; D is perhaps TRBD2 (6 bases). This CDR3 contains 13 residues. Germline CDR1 reads LGHDT; CDR2 reads YNNKEL (reference sequence). V was clipped by 3 bases and J by 8 bases, with 11 bases between them. The CDR3 protein is CASSQFSGHEQFF. The CDR3 DNA sequence: TGTGCCAGCAGCCAGTTTAGCGGCCATGAGCAGTTCTTC.

This clonotype was counted at least ten times. The CDR3 DNA reads as TGTGCCACCCGCGGGGGAACCTCGGCCCAGTACTTC. Translating gives CATRGGTSAQYF. The genes are TRBV6-1 and TRBJ2-5, with TRBD2 matching over 7 bases. Per germline, CDR1 MNHNS and CDR2 SASEGT. After removal of 10 bases from V and 9 bases from J, the junction contained 11 bases not matched to a gene. The CDR3 has 12 residues.

This clonotype was found many times. The genes are TRBV3-1 and TRBJ2-2, with 11 bases that match TRBD2. This CDR3 spans 17 amino acids. Germline CDR1 is LGHDT and CDR2 is YNNKEL (reference sequence). After removal of 4 bases from V and 4 bases from J, the junction contained 8 bases not matched to a gene. The CDR3 spells CASSPHTSGGVTGELFF. The CDR3 DNA follows: TGTGCCAGCAGCCCTCATACTAGCGGGGGCGTCACCGGGGAGCTGTTTTTT.

This clonotype was detected a few times. The chain links TRBV7-9 to TRBJ2-5; 8 bases fit TRBD2. The CDR3 contains 14 residues. The V gene end was trimmed by 5 bases and the J gene end by 4 bases; junction bases not matched to a gene: 6. Germline V CDR1 and CDR2: SEHNR, FQNEAQ (reference sequence). CDR3 region: CASSQSGGRETQYF. CDR3 DNA: TGTGCCAGCAGCCAAAGCGGGGGCCGAGAGACCCAGTACTTC. The full variable domain, its missing parts supplied by reference TRBV7-9 and TRBJ2-5, is DTGVSQNPRHKITKRGQNVTFRCDPISEHNRLYWYRQTLGQGPEFLTYFQNEAQLEKSRLLSDRFSAERPKGSFSTLEIQRTEQGDSAMYLCASSQSGGRETQYFGPGTRLLVL.

This clonotype was observed a few times. The chain is built from TRBV6-5 and TRBJ1-6; weak D call: TRBD1 (6 bases). V gave up 7 bases and J gave up 5 bases, with 15 bases separating them. The CDR3 covers 15 residues. Germline lookup yields CDR1 MNHEY and CDR2 SVGAGI. The CDR3 is CASTPDRPNNSPLHF. The CDR3 DNA follows: TGTGCCAGCACACCGGACAGACCAAATAATTCACCCCTCCACTTT.

This chain joins TRBV5-4 and TRBJ2-5; no clear D. The CDR3 is made up of 13 amino acids. Looked up from germline, CDR1 is SGHNT and CDR2 is YYREEE (reference sequence). With 2 bases removed from V and 5 bases from J, the gap between germline ends came to 10 bases. For the CDR3, the DNA is TGTGCCAGCAGCTTTCGTGCGAGGGAGACCCAGTACTTC. Its translation: CASSFRARETQYF.

This clonotype was seen a handful of times. The V and J genes are TRBV7-9 and TRBJ2-7; either TRBD1 or TRBD2 may supply D (5 bases each). Looked up from germline, CDR1 is SEHNR and CDR2 is FQNEAQ (reference sequence). Deletions cut 3 bases from V and 5 bases from J, with 17 bases between. CDR3 length: 15 amino acids. The CDR3 bases are TGTGCCAGCAGCTTTCAGGGACCGGCCTTGAACGAGCAGTACGTC. Amino acid sequence: CASSFQGPALNEQYV.

In this sample, this clonotype turned up many times. The chain employs TRBV5-1 and TRBJ2-1; D remains unclear. This CDR3 is 13 amino acids long. V shed 2 bases and J shed 1 base, with 4 bases lying between them. Germline CDR1 and CDR2: SGHRS and YFSETQ. In DNA form, the CDR3 reads TGCGCCAGCAGCTTCAATTCCTACAATGAGCAGTTCTTC. Amino acids: CASSFNSYNEQFF.

The CDR3 loop reads CASTSKDRGPYGYTF. CDR3 bases: TGTGCCAGCACCTCAAAAGACAGGGGGCCCTATGGCTACACCTTC. The V call is TRBV5-4, the J call TRBJ1-2; 10 bases align to TRBD1. Per germline, CDR1 SGHNT and CDR2 YYREEE (reference sequence). This CDR3 is built from 15 residues. The V gene end was trimmed by 6 bases and the J gene end by 4 bases; junction bases not matched to a gene: 9.

This clonotype has just one count. This chain uses TRBV7-2 with TRBJ1-2; 8 nucleotides align to TRBD1. The V and J ends lost 1 base and 7 bases, in that order; junction bases with no gene match: 5. The CDR3 runs to 14 residues. The germline gives CDR1 SGHTA, CDR2 FQGNSA. DNA of the CDR3: TGTGCCAGCAGCTTAGGTTCAGGGGGCCGTGGCTACACCTTC. Protein product: CASSLGSGGRGYTF. Full variable domain (remainder filled in from reference TRBV7-2 and TRBJ1-2): GAGVSQSPSNKVTEKGKDVELRCDPISGHTALYWYRQSLGQGLEFLIYFQGNSAPDKSGLPSDRFSAERTGGSVSTLTIQRTQQEDSAVYLCASSLGSGGRGYTFGSGTRLTVV.